The T cell receptor beta chain described here comes from a study of shared clonotypes between healthy human individuals. Study observations and caveats: Clonotype sharing among donors likely depends on sequencing depth.

As concerns this clone: Its specificity is unknown.

Sorted subsets were amplified in replicate PCRs using 200 ng DNA, about 30,000 T cell genomes. The assay was immunoSEQ multiplex PCR, and TCRdb's table has in-frame clones only and misses some. The data hold 98,000 or so clones, with about 63% observed a single time. V was pared by 0 bases and J by 6 bases, with 8 bases between. From germline, CDR1 is KGHSH and CDR2 LQKENI. The CDR3 is 13 residues long. The clonotype originates from a woman younger than 45 in good health. Sequencing input: memory CD8+ T cells sorted from blood. Subset of the sample: CD45RO+ cells pooled with CCR7-negative TemRA cells. The rearrangement links TRBV18 to TRBJ1-1; no clear D gene. CDR3 loop: CASSPPVSSEAFF. The DNA of the CDR3 is TGTGCCAGCTCACCACCGGTATCCTCTGAAGCTTTCTTT.